This T cell receptor (beta chain) was obtained from a study of cytomegalovirus exposure and HLA in healthy donors (TCRdb year 2017). Regarding the research as a whole: An earlier analysis of 550 to 700 of the donors reported about 290 Gb of sequence data and 100 million to 130 million unique TCR beta sequences from 150 million to 200 million T cells. To predict cytomegalovirus infection status, the study combined high-throughput TCR immunosequencing, statistical association of individual TCRs with disease status, and machine learning. An early release covering more than 500 HLA-typed donors comprised about 310 gigabases of sequencing data and roughly 85 million unique TCR sequences. An earlier analysis of 587 of the donors used high-throughput TCR beta sequencing to judge whether each TCR beta V gene segment behaved as functional or pseudogenic. Rather than drawing on any new phenotypic data, the later analysis identified candidate immune exposures from TCR beta sequences and the way those sequences occurred across donors. Among the approximately 420 genotyped donors, around 81% belonged to the genetic ancestry cluster associated with self-reported Caucasian donors. In addition to the first cohort of 650 to 750 subjects, a separate validation cohort of around 110 different subjects was used. Alongside the repertoire data, information on donor age, sex, ethnicity and CMV serostatus was compiled. Across approximately 420 genotyped donors of the cohort, an average of roughly 200,000 unique TCR beta nucleotide sequences per donor were sequenced, and approximately 17% of those sequences were non-productive. HLA typing included class I and class II loci at four-digit resolution. The study used immunosequencing to profile the T cell repertoires of 670 or so subjects and linked those repertoires to cytomegalovirus serostatus. Every discovery cohort repertoire had been produced on one sequencing platform. A few DR-DQ haplotypes were treated as single units for association and clustering because of strong linkage in the cohort. A later analysis re-analyzed previously published TCR beta repertoires from 500 to 700 donors and added high-resolution HLA genotyping to study TCR occurrence patterns. The study aimed to test whether cataloging public T cell receptors could reveal signatures of past pathogen exposure. The number of typed donors differed by locus: about 629-640 for A, B, C, DRB1 and DQB1; 522 for DQA1; 606 for DPA1; and roughly 470 for DPB1. In a later genetic analysis, genome-wide SNP genotypes for about three fifths of the 666 donors were used, and that subset was treated as a discovery cohort. Here is what the overall study found, with its caveats: While some public TCRs were present in many individuals, most TCR sequences turned up only very rarely across donors. In a later analysis, TCR association rates were found to vary across HLA loci, with the most associated TCRs seen for DRB1 alleles and the fewest for HLA-C alleles. Sequencing depth was assumed to be roughly uniform across donors in the presence/absence analyses, though that assumption may not hold. A further reported finding was that TCR beta sequences accurately predicted the HLA-A and HLA-B alleles for most subjects in the first cohort. Strong co-occurrence of HLA alleles, especially DR and DQ, made assigning TCR associations to individual alleles difficult. Specific HLA alleles were associated with over 15,000 TCR beta sequences at a false discovery rate of 0.05 in a later analysis. Three of the identified cytomegalovirus-associated TCR beta chains were confirmed in vitro to be specific for cytomegalovirus antigens. Approximately 16 rarely observed V segments, including chromosome 9 orphons, were excluded from the earlier analysis of 550 to 700 of the donors because counts were too low. In a later analysis, HLA-associated TCR beta chains were found to be more clonally expanded and to have lower generation probabilities than equally common non-associated chains. This cohort had only TCR beta chains sequenced, and the lack of alpha or paired-chain data limited which features could be detected. According to a later analysis, parvovirus B19, influenza, CMV and Epstein-Barr virus appeared linked to several top co-occurrence clusters. Some IMGT-functional V segments, including TRBV6-2 and TRBV6-3, could not be distinguished by the 87-base-pair reads and were therefore excluded. Correlated functional status among segregating V segments might reflect linkage disequilibrium, but an unknown experimental factor could not be ruled out. A later genetic analysis associated a missense DCLRE1C variant with V-gene and J-gene trimming of TCR beta chains, and an independent cohort replicated the association. A cluster of highly shared sequence variants was judged likely to represent a technical artifact of the sequencing pipeline. HLA typing was unavailable for some donors at each locus, so association tests used only the typed subset. The classifier was reported to diagnose cytomegalovirus status with high specificity and sensitivity in both the original cohort and the validation cohort. According to the authors, the approach could potentially be generalized to other disease states and immunological phenotypes. An earlier analysis of 587 of the donors showed that most TCR beta V segments appeared in productive rearrangements either about 87% or about 30% of the time, which broadly matched IMGT annotations. According to a later analysis, most CMV-associated TCR beta chains appeared to be HLA-restricted, and the HLA associations seemed to be driven largely by CMV exposure. According to a later genetic analysis, donors in an Asian-associated ancestry cluster had fewer N-insertions in productive TCRs than the approximately 700-donor mean. The only immune exposure information available for the cohort was CMV serostatus. In the study, some 160 TCR beta chains were listed as associated with cytomegalovirus.

The receptor library was made with the immunoSEQ multiplex PCR assay. A mixture of 60 forward primers for TCR Vbeta segments and 13 reverse primers for TCR Jbeta segments was used in the multiplex PCR. Amplification of the CDR3 region of rearranged TCR beta genes was performed with a multiplex PCR assay on genomic DNA. Amplified TCR beta libraries were sequenced as 87-base-pair reads on the Illumina HiSeq System. Processing in the source paper ran as follows. In a later analysis, 70 million to 95 million unique TCR beta chains were counted across the 690 or so repertoires, and roughly 11 million of these chains were shared by at least two donors. To remove PCR and sequencing errors, raw reads were error-corrected and collapsed into unique sequences using a nearest-neighbor algorithm that merged closely related sequences. Alignment of CDR3 sequences to IMGT reference sequences was used to assign V, D and J gene segments. For a sequence to be retained, at least a six-nucleotide match to both a V gene segment and a J gene segment was required. Rearrangements were called productive when the CDR3 lacked stop codons and stayed in frame with V and J; all others were non-productive. CDR3 was defined according to IMGT convention as the region running from the second conserved V-encoded cysteine to the conserved J-encoded phenylalanine. The earlier analysis of some 600 of the donors excluded sequences that lacked an unambiguous match to a single V gene segment. An earlier analysis of 587 of the donors called V segments functional above 56.7% productive rearrangements and segregating when the between-donor standard deviation exceeded 5%. A statistical classification framework was developed to diagnose cytomegalovirus status using the catalog of TCR beta chain sequences. V and J gene assignment, in a later analysis, came from comparing TCR nucleotide sequences with IMGT/GENE-DB human TR gene sequences. The TCRdist pipeline was used in a later analysis to assign CDR3 sequences and most-parsimonious VDJ recombination scenarios. A later analysis defined each TCR beta chain by its CDR3 amino acid sequence plus V-gene family, and excluded reads lacking a unique V-gene family. To address suspected cross-contamination and a sequencing artifact, a later analysis removed around 590 highly shared, low-generation-probability nucleotide sequences. For each public chain, a later analysis derived a clonal expansion index from normalized ranks of inferred template counts within each repertoire. Generation probabilities in a later analysis came from a VDJ recombination model fitted to out-of-frame rearrangements, and those results were checked against IGoR. In a later analysis, TCR-TCR, TCR-HLA and TCR-CMV co-occurrence was scored with hypergeometric tests, and a repertoire-size bias correction was applied to TCR pairs. False discovery rates were estimated in a later analysis by permuting HLA or CMV assignments 20 times. In a later analysis, co-occurring TCRs were grouped with DBSCAN, and TCRdist sequence similarity was added when clustering was performed within HLA-allele-positive subsets. Co-occurrence clustering excluded repertoires with fewer than 30,000 or more than 120,000 public chains, plus five with anomalous nucleotide sharing. TCRdb took over this immuneACCESS table, retaining in-frame rearrangements with V and J assigned. Such tables are incomplete; in checked studies, under half of the missing clones stem from an unresolved V gene, and the remainder is unexplained. From that table come the V and J calls and clone size; the DNA was used to work out D and trimming. For this sample there are fewer than 250,000 clones; 65% to 75% appear just once. The top ten hold approximately 5% of the sample.

The cohort comprised 550 to 700 healthy bone marrow donors. At the time of sampling, every cohort member was nominally healthy, though immune exposures that went unrecorded were likely present. The donor tested CMV seropositive and was one of the 289 seropositive cohort members. A peripheral blood sample was provided by each donor, and peripheral blood mononuclear cells were used for TCR beta sequencing. The Qiagen DNeasy Blood Extraction Kit was used to extract genomic DNA from the blood cell samples. The CDR3 has 14 amino acids, counting the end cysteine and phenylalanine. Only the CDR3 part of the read is kept: 42 bases, read in frame from the first base. CDR1 LNHDA and CDR2 SQIVND are derived from the germline V gene (reference sequence). V is shortened by 7 bases, J by 5 bases, and the region joining them spans 17 bases. As regards this clone: Its antigen remains undetermined. Base quality data are lacking; no much larger clone is found one base away.

The sample taken for sequencing was PBMCs. The chain is made from TRBV19 and TRBJ1-2; the D segment could be TRBD1, given 5 matching bases. This TCR derives from a young man in good health and CMV-seropositive. CDR3 sequence: CASTLPAGGYGYTF. The DNA is TGTGCCAGTACCCTCCCCGCGGGGGGGTATGGCTACACCTTC.